The 31 T cell receptor beta chains in this list originate from one sample, sequenced in a study of T cell clusters in autoimmune cytopenias. TRB amplification used 250 ng of peripheral blood genomic DNA. TRB rearrangements were amplified by touch-down multiplex PCR with mixed TRB-A/B primers. Following a re-call of the multiplex PCR reads, TCRdb has one entry per CDR3 protein and lacks DNA. With about 12,000 distinct CDR3 sequences in the sample, the ten largest clones hold over 3%. These data also formed part of another study, on T cell repertoires in aging, cancer and after chemotherapy.

The sample consisted of peripheral blood. Every receptor here comes from a human donor in good health.

The chain is built from TRBV4-1 and TRBJ1-5. This CDR3 spans 15 amino acids. The V gene's germline CDR1 is MGHRA and CDR2 YSYEKL. The CDR3 loop is CASSQDRTAGQPQHF.

This clonotype is called medium-sized based on its frequency. The V gene is TRBV27, the J gene TRBJ2-7; without DNA, the TCRdb call of TRBD2 cannot be checked. CDR1 and CDR2 (germline): MNHEY, SMNVEV (reference sequence). CDR3 length equals 15 residues. The CDR3 reads CASTFTRDSSYEQYF.

The rearrangement uses TRBV28 and TRBJ1-5; no DNA is available, so the TRBD1 call from TCRdb remains unchecked. The germline gives CDR1 MDHEN, CDR2 SYDVKM. This CDR3 region has 14 residues. Here the CDR3 reads CASSSLGESQPQHF.

This clonotype counts as medium-sized by frequency. This sequence joins TRBV18 and TRBJ2-3; TCRdb's D call of TRBD1 is untestable without DNA. Germline CDR1 and CDR2: KGHSH and LQKENI. CDR3 length: 16 residues. The CDR3: CASSPFVAGGTDTQYF.

The gene calls are TRBV27 and TRBJ1-5; TCRdb indicates TRBD1, and absent DNA this call remains unverified. This CDR3 contains 15 residues. Germline V gives CDR1 MNHEY, CDR2 SMNVEV (reference sequence). This CDR3 reads CASSPTGFSNQPQHF.

This clonotype ranks as medium-sized (0.01 to 0.1%) in terms of frequency. This chain's CDR3 is CAWNGGEAGELFF. The genes are TRBV30 and TRBJ2-2; TCRdb reports TRBD2, a call that lacks DNA to check it against. CDR3 length: 13 residues. Germline CDR1 is GTSNPN and CDR2 is SVGIG (reference sequence).

The chain uses TRBV6-1 and TRBJ1-4; TCRdb designates TRBD1, a call that cannot be tested without DNA. The germline V gene encodes CDR1 MNHNS and CDR2 SASEGT. The CDR3 loop spans 14 amino acids. This CDR3 reads CASRATGGREKLFF.

By frequency, this clonotype is medium-sized. V is TRBV6-5 and J is TRBJ1-6; TCRdb gives TRBD1 as the D gene, but with no DNA this cannot be confirmed. Germline V CDR1 and CDR2: MNHEY, SVGAGI. CDR3 length equals 14 residues. The CDR3 region is CASSLGTGVGPLHF.

The CDR3 is CASSPGGNTEAFF. The V call is TRBV18, the J call TRBJ1-1. Germline lookup yields CDR1 KGHSH and CDR2 LQKENI. The CDR3 loop spans 13 amino acids.

By frequency, this clonotype is medium-sized. The chain has TRBV27 and TRBJ1-6; TCRdb's D call, TRBD1, is unchecked because there is no DNA. The length of the CDR3 is 15 residues. Germline values: CDR1 MNHEY, CDR2 SMNVEV (reference sequence). This CDR3 is CASSGEGAQDSPLHF.

By frequency, this clonotype is medium-sized. The chain has TRBV5-5 and TRBJ2-7; TCRdb's D gene call, TRBD1, goes unchecked for lack of DNA. Germline-derived CDR1 and CDR2 are SGHKS and YYEKEE (reference sequence). CDR3 size: 13 residues. The CDR3 sequence is CASRRGQSYEQYF.

In terms of frequency, this clonotype is medium-sized. The chain combines TRBV6-5 with TRBJ2-5; absent DNA, TCRdb's TRBD2 call cannot be checked. CDR1 is MNHEY and CDR2 is SVGAGI in the germline V gene. The CDR3 sequence is 15 residues long. CDR3 in amino acids: CASSTGGYGQETQYF.

This sequence joins TRBV4-3 and TRBJ1-6; TCRdb designates TRBD1, a call that cannot be tested without DNA. Looked up from germline, CDR1 is LGHNA and CDR2 is YSLEER. The CDR3 is made up of 15 amino acids. The CDR3 here is CASSQELTGGSPLHF.

By frequency, this clonotype is medium-sized. CDR3 residues: CASSTGLNQPQHF. The chain employs TRBV6-5 and TRBJ1-5. Germline V gives CDR1 MNHEY, CDR2 SVGAGI. CDR3 length equals 13 residues.

Considering frequency, this clonotype is medium-sized. V and J are TRBV6-5 and TRBJ1-1. Germline assignment: CDR1 MNHEY and CDR2 SVGAGI. This CDR3 has 13 residues. Here the CDR3 reads CASMTDMNTEAFF.

CDR3 residues: CSASGTGYQETQYF. The chain is built from TRBV20-1 and TRBJ2-5; TCRdb calls TRBD1, which cannot be checked without DNA. The CDR3 has 14 residues. Per germline, CDR1 DFQATT and CDR2 SNEGSKA (reference sequence).

In terms of frequency, this clonotype is medium-sized. This chain uses TRBV30 with TRBJ1-6; with no DNA, the TCRdb D assignment of TRBD1 cannot be verified. The CDR3 is 14 residues long. The germline CDR1 and CDR2 sequences are GTSNPN and SVGIG (reference sequence). The CDR3 reads CAWSTGQGYSPLHF.

J is TRBJ2-1 and V is TRBV30; the TRBD2 assignment by TCRdb is unverifiable without DNA. CDR3 length: 14 amino acids. CDR1 GTSNPN and CDR2 SVGIG come from the germline V gene (reference sequence). Here the CDR3 reads CAWSVLRAGDEQFF.

In terms of frequency, this clonotype is medium-sized. The gene calls are TRBV7-9 and TRBJ1-6. CDR1 is SEHNR, CDR2 FQNEAQ, per germline (reference sequence). CDR3 length: 12 residues. CDR3 sequence: CASSSEGSPLHF.

The V call is TRBV2, the J call TRBJ2-2; TCRdb names TRBD2, which stays unverified in the absence of DNA. Germline V CDR1 and CDR2: SNHLY, FYNNEI. This CDR3 has 15 residues. CDR3: CASSAIWEGTGELFF.

The chain carries TRBV20-1 and TRBJ1-4; TCRdb selects TRBD1, and the lack of DNA leaves this call unchecked. Germline V gene data show CDR1 as DFQATT and CDR2 as SNEGSKA (reference sequence). The CDR3 contains 13 residues. The CDR3 loop reads CSAQGDPNEKLFF.

V usage is TRBV19 and J usage is TRBJ2-3; TCRdb picks TRBD2, but there is no DNA to check that call. CDR1 is LNHDA, CDR2 SQIVND, per germline (reference sequence). The CDR3 spans 14 residues. CDR3 protein: CASGTSGGTDTQYF. Supplemented by reference TRBV19 and TRBJ2-3, the full variable domain reads DGGITQSPKYLFRKEGQNVTLSCEQNLNHDAMYWYRQDPGQGLRLIYYSQIVNDFQKGDIAEGYSVSREKKESFPLTVTSAQKNPTAFYLCASGTSGGTDTQYFGPGTRLTVL.

Its frequency marks this clonotype as medium-sized. The gene calls are TRBV7-2 and TRBJ2-2; lacking DNA, the TRBD1 call made by TCRdb goes unchecked. The V gene's germline CDR1 is SGHTA and CDR2 FQGNSA. There are 14 residues in the CDR3. This chain's CDR3 is CASSAQGYTGELFF.

CDR3 in amino acids: CASSLGGGEKLFF. The chain joins TRBV5-4 to TRBJ1-4; without DNA, the TCRdb call of TRBD1 cannot be checked. This CDR3 is 13 amino acids long. Germline CDR1 reads SGHNT; CDR2 reads YYREEE (reference sequence).

The gene calls are TRBV20-1 and TRBJ1-6; TCRdb designates TRBD1, a call that cannot be tested without DNA. Germline loops: CDR1 DFQATT, CDR2 SNEGSKA (reference sequence). The CDR3 contains 14 residues. The CDR3 sequence is CSAKAAGGNSPLHF.

In terms of frequency, this clonotype is medium-sized. The gene calls are TRBV7-9 and TRBJ2-7. CDR3 size: 11 residues. Germline V lookup: CDR1 SEHNR, CDR2 FQNEAQ (reference sequence). The CDR3 sequence is CASSLIHEQYF. Complete variable domain (other parts from reference TRBV7-9 and TRBJ2-7): DTGVSQNPRHKITKRGQNVTFRCDPISEHNRLYWYRQTLGQGPEFLTYFQNEAQLEKSRLLSDRFSAERPKGSFSTLEIQRTEQGDSAMYLCASSLIHEQYFGPGTRLTVT.

This clonotype is medium-sized by frequency. The CDR3 region is CASSFPHHNEQFF. The rearrangement links TRBV7-2 to TRBJ2-1. The CDR3 totals 13 residues. Germline V CDR1 and CDR2: SGHTA, FQGNSA.

This sequence joins TRBV19 and TRBJ2-5. Germline CDR1 LNHDA, CDR2 SQIVND (reference sequence). The CDR3 is 15 residues long. The CDR3: CASSIVPGGQETQYF.

CDR3 in amino acids: CASSESGDAETQYF. This chain links TRBV25-1 with TRBJ2-5; TCRdb's assignment of TRBD1 cannot be checked, as there is no DNA. The CDR3 has 14 residues. CDR1 and CDR2 from the germline V gene are MGHDK and SYGVNS.

Measured by frequency, this clonotype is medium-sized. The gene calls are TRBV11-1 and TRBJ2-2. The CDR3 sequence is 14 residues long. Germline CDR1 reads SGHAT; CDR2 reads FQDESV (reference sequence). The CDR3 loop reads CASSLAGVTGELFF.

This clonotype is medium-sized by frequency. V and J are TRBV7-2 and TRBJ2-1. This CDR3 has 14 amino acids. Germline loops: CDR1 SGHTA, CDR2 FQGNSA. The CDR3 spells CASSSSLTVNEQFF.